This TCR beta chain was profiled in a study of shared clonotypes between healthy human individuals. Study-level findings and limits: Read depth was anticipated to influence clonotype sharing among donors.

Details on this clone: The antigen is not known.

The data were produced by immunoSEQ multiplex PCR, yet TCRdb's version contains in-frame clones alone and is incomplete. Found here are 500,000 to 650,000 clones, roughly four fifths of them singletons; the top ten hold approximately 12%. The germline V gene encodes CDR1 SGHRS and CDR2 YFSETQ. The CDR3 is made up of 15 amino acids. V lost 7 bases and J lost 0; bases outside the gene matches: 6. The material sequenced was PBMCs. This TCR came from a woman aged 35 to 49 in good health. Some clones in this sample may be carry-over from other donors' samples. This chain links TRBV5-1 with TRBJ2-3; the match to TRBD2 covers 9 bases. The CDR3 DNA reads as TGCGCCAGCCGCCGACTAGCGGCGAGCACAGATACGCAGTATTTT. As protein: CASRRLAASTDTQYF.